A selection of T cell receptor beta chains follows, all from one sample in a study of shared clonotypes between healthy human individuals. Measured with immunoSEQ multiplex PCR; TCRdb has only the in-frame clones, and not every one. This table holds about 2.4 million clones, roughly nine tenths found once. The sequenced sample was naive CD4+ T cells sorted from blood. The receptor source for this set is a young man in good health. CDR3s include the opening cysteine and the closing phenylalanine or tryptophan. A D gene is named only where the DNA matches it firmly. Clone size is stated in some rows and not others, as once, few, many or a class when expanded.

clone size	V gene	J gene	D gene	CDR3 DNA	CDR3 protein
.	TRBV10-3	TRBJ1-1	.	TGTGCCGTCACAGGGTTTGGGATGGAAGCTTTCTTT	CAVTGFGMEAFF
.	TRBV5-4	TRBJ2-3	TRBD2	TGTGCCAGCAGCGCTCCTAGGACTAGCGGGGGATACACAGATACGCAGTATTTT	CASSAPRTSGGYTDTQYF
.	TRBV5-1	TRBJ1-2	.	TGCGCCAGCAGCTTCACAGGGTTGGCGGAGGGCTACACCTTC	CASSFTGLAEGYTF
.	TRBV5-1	TRBJ2-7	.	TGCGCCAGCAGCGATGACATTTGGCAGTACTTC	CASSDDIWQYF
.	TRBV10-3	TRBJ2-7	.	TGTGCCATCAGTCTCGGGACCTCCTCCTACGAGCAGTACTTC	CAISLGTSSYEQYF
.	TRBV4-1	TRBJ2-5	.	TGCGCCAGCAGCCCTTTGACACAGTACCAAGAGACCCAGTACTTC	CASSPLTQYQETQYF
.	TRBV2	TRBJ1-5	.	TGTGCCAGCAGGAACCGGGACGGACGCAATCAGCCCCAGCATTTT	CASRNRDGRNQPQHF
.	TRBV7-2	TRBJ2-2	TRBD2	TGTGCCAGCAGCCAAGCGGGAGGGTCATCCGGGGAGCTGTTTTTT	CASSQAGGSSGELFF
.	TRBV29-1	TRBJ2-1	TRBD1	TGCAGCTCAGCCGGGACAGCGAACAATGAGCAGTTCTTC	CSSAGTANNEQFF
.	TRBV7-2	TRBJ2-5	TRBD1	TGTGCCAGCAGCACAAGGGACAGGGGGCCAGAGACCCAGTACTTC	CASSTRDRGPETQYF
few	TRBV5-1	TRBJ1-6	.	TGCGCCAGCAGCTCCGACAGGTTAAATTCACCCCTCCACTTT	CASSSDRLNSPLHF
.	TRBV5-1	TRBJ1-4	TRBD1	TGCGCCAGCAGCTTAGACCGGGACAGGGAAGAAAAACTGTTTTTT	CASSLDRDREEKLFF
.	TRBV10-1	TRBJ2-2	.	TGCGCCAGCAGTGCCGGAAACACCGGGGAGCTGTTTTTT	CASSAGNTGELFF
.	TRBV30	TRBJ1-3	TRBD1	TGTGCCTGGAGTGACCGGGACAGCCGCTACTCTGGAAACACCATATATTTT	CAWSDRDSRYSGNTIYF
once	TRBV5-1	TRBJ2-6	.	TGCGCCAGCAGCCGCCTTACAAGCGAGGCCAACGTCCTGACTTTC	CASSRLTSEANVLTF
.	TRBV5-1	TRBJ2-1	TRBD2	TGCGCCAGCAGCTTGGGGACTAGCGGGAGTTTGAATGAGCAGTTCTTC	CASSLGTSGSLNEQFF
.	TRBV10-3	TRBJ1-2	.	TGTGCCACCCTTGGGACGGCGGTCTTCTATGGCTACACCTTC	CATLGTAVFYGYTF
.	TRBV11-2	TRBJ2-3	.	TGTGCCAGCAGCTTAGACCGAGGGACAACAGATACGCAGTATTTT	CASSLDRGTTDTQYF
.	TRBV6-1	TRBJ1-6	.	TGTGCCAGCAGTGGGGGGGTGTCCTATAATTCACCCCTCCACTTT	CASSGGVSYNSPLHF
.	TRBV10-3	TRBJ2-3	.	TGTGCCATCAGGACGGCTCCCGAGAGAGATACGCAGTATTTT	CAIRTAPERDTQYF
.	TRBV11-2	TRBJ2-1	TRBD2	TGTGCCAGCAGGGCGGGGGACTACAATGAGCAGTTCTTC	CASRAGDYNEQFF
.	TRBV2	TRBJ2-2	.	TGTGCCAGCAGCAGTGGTGCAGGCGACACCGGGGAGCTGTTTTTT	CASSSGAGDTGELFF